The 11 T cell receptor beta chains presented below share a single source sample, sequenced in a study of cytomegalovirus exposure and HLA in healthy donors. Researchers ran the PCR with 60 Vbeta and 13 Jbeta primers. Method: immunoSEQ multiplex PCR; TCRdb's copy keeps in-frame clones and lacks some. The repertoire holds approximately 130,000 clones, with about 71% as singletons. The sample consisted of PBMCs. All receptors derive from a woman between 55 and 75 years old in good health and CMV-seropositive.

The chain couples TRBV5-1 to TRBJ2-7; 7 bases map to TRBD1. Germline V gives CDR1 SGHRS, CDR2 YFSETQ. The CDR3 length is 16 residues. Trimming cost V 4 bases and J 0 bases; bases outside gene matches: 10. The CDR3 DNA reads as TGCGCCAGCAGCGCTTCGACAGGGCAAAGCTCCTACGAGCAGTACTTC. This sequence encodes CASSASTGQSSYEQYF.

The rearrangement joins TRBV2 to TRBJ2-7; a weak D match, TRBD2 (6 bases). The CDR3 is made up of 12 amino acids. The V end was cut by 6 bases, the J end by 5 bases, with 11 bases between. Germline V gene sequence: CDR1 SNHLY, CDR2 FYNNEI. The CDR3 region is CASRRGFDEQYF. In nucleotides, the CDR3 is TGTGCCAGCAGACGGGGGTTCGACGAGCAGTACTTC. The full variable domain, with the rest looked up from reference TRBV2 and TRBJ2-7, is EPEVTQTPSHQVTQMGQEVILRCVPISNHLYFYWYRQILGQKVEFLVSFYNNEISEKSEIFDDQFSVERPDGSNFTLKIRSTKLEDSAMYFCASRRGFDEQYFGPGTRLTVT.

The V gene is TRBV6-4, the J gene TRBJ1-2; maybe TRBD1 (5 bases). Trimming stripped 4 bases from V and 3 bases from J, with 24 bases between. The CDR3 length is 18 residues. Germline CDR1 reads MRHNA; CDR2 reads SNTAGT. The CDR3, as DNA: TGTGCCAGCAGTGCGTACAAGCTGGGGGGAGGAGGCTACTATGGCTACACCTTC. Protein product: CASSAYKLGGGGYYGYTF.

The V gene is TRBV7-6, the J gene TRBJ2-3, with no clear D. The ends were cut back, 4 bases at V and 0 bases at J, with 2 bases in the middle. This CDR3 contains 12 residues. Germline-derived CDR1 and CDR2 are SGHVS and FNYEAQ. CDR3 DNA: TGTGCCAGCAGCTCGAGCACAGATACGCAGTATTTT. The encoded protein is CASSSSTDTQYF.

The chain employs TRBV1 and TRBJ1-1. TRBV1 is a listed pseudogene. This CDR3 spans 15 amino acids. This CDR3 is CTSGGCGGEDTEAFF. CDR3 nucleotide sequence: TGCACCAGCGGGGGATGTGGGGGGGAGGACACTGAAGCTTTCTTT.

The chain has TRBV2 and TRBJ2-7; TRBD2 is a possible D gene (5 bases). Trimming left V 7 bases short and J 0 bases short, with 16 bases between. This CDR3 has 15 residues. Germline V gives CDR1 SNHLY, CDR2 FYNNEI. The CDR3 DNA reads as TGTGCCAGCATCCTCAGCACTAGTCTCTCCTACGAGCAGTACTTC. This encodes CASILSTSLSYEQYF.

In nucleotides, the CDR3 is TGTGCCAGCAGCGATGAGGTTTCCTATGGCTACACCTTC. It encodes CASSDEVSYGYTF. The gene calls are TRBV9 and TRBJ1-2; D not certain. The V gene's germline CDR1 is SGDLS and CDR2 YYNGEE. The V end lost 3 bases, the J end lost 4 bases, and 10 bases lay between the germline ends. The CDR3 has 13 residues.

The rearrangement joins TRBV19 to TRBJ2-7; 8 nucleotides match TRBD1. The germline CDR1 and CDR2 sequences are LNHDA and SQIVND (reference sequence). The CDR3 runs 14 residues. With 6 bases clipped from V and 3 bases from J, the junction kept 7 bases outside the gene matches. CDR3 loop: CASRGQDKFYEQYF. CDR3 DNA: TGTGCCAGTAGGGGACAGGACAAATTCTACGAGCAGTACTTC.

V usage is TRBV19 and J usage is TRBJ2-3, with a weak D call TRBD2 (6 bases). In germline, CDR1 is LNHDA, CDR2 SQIVND (reference sequence). CDR3 length: 14 amino acids. Deletions cut 7 bases from V and 4 bases from J, with 15 bases between. CDR3 sequence reads: CASTLSGGPDTQYF. The CDR3 DNA sequence: TGTGCCAGTACCCTGAGCGGAGGGCCAGATACGCAGTATTTT.

The chain is built from TRBV7-3 and TRBJ2-2; D is perhaps TRBD2 (5 bases). The germline CDR1 and CDR2 sequences are SGHTA and FQGTGA. The V end lost 5 bases, the J end lost 7 bases, and 17 bases lay between the germline ends. This CDR3 spans 15 amino acids. The CDR3 bases are TGTGCCAGCAGCAAGGTAGTAGGGAGCGACGGGGAGCTGTTTTTT. Encoded protein: CASSKVVGSDGELFF.

The rearrangement uses TRBV5-1 and TRBJ1-1, with 8 bases aligning to TRBD1. Germline CDR1 and CDR2: SGHRS and YFSETQ. The CDR3 sequence is 16 residues long. V was clipped by 4 bases and J by 3 bases; unmatched bases: 11. DNA for the CDR3: TGCGCCAGCAGCCCATGGGGACAGGCTGCGGACACTGAAGCTTTCTTT. Translation: CASSPWGQAADTEAFF.